This TCR beta chain derives from a study of cytomegalovirus exposure and HLA in healthy donors. Broader study findings: For most TCR beta V segments, an earlier analysis put the productive rate at about 90% or about 30% of the time. There were some V segments, including TRBV6-2 and TRBV6-3, excluded as indistinguishable.

The primer mix had 60 Vbeta and 13 Jbeta primers. TCRdb's copy holds only in-frame clones and misses some; the assay was immunoSEQ multiplex PCR. The data contain about 200,000 clones, 75% to 80% of them seen just once; the ten biggest clones take up roughly 14%. Per germline, CDR1 MGHRA and CDR2 YSYEKL. The CDR3 has 16 amino acids. Trimming pared 0 bases from V and 4 bases from J, leaving 13 bases between. About this clone: No antigen is known for it.

This TCR was recovered from a woman in her twenties or thirties in good health and CMV-seropositive. V usage is TRBV4-1 and J usage is TRBJ1-5; tentative D call: TRBD1 (5 bases). The specimen sequenced was PBMCs. The CDR3 sequence is CASSQEVGRANQPQHF. The DNA of the CDR3 is TGCGCCAGCAGCCAAGAGGTCGGCAGGGCAAATCAGCCCCAGCATTTT.